The 20 T cell receptor beta chains below were found in one sample sequenced in a study of shared clonotypes between healthy human individuals. CD45RO-negative, CCR7-selected cells formed the naive CD8 fraction, which excluded terminally differentiated effector memory CD45RA+ cells. Clones were read by immunoSEQ multiplex PCR, and TCRdb kept only the in-frame ones, dropping some. This sample has around 610,000 clones, with around 96% found just once. The specimen was naive CD8+ T cells sorted from blood. Every receptor here comes from a woman aged 30 to 39 in good health.

The chain couples TRBV4-1 to TRBJ2-2, with no clear D. This CDR3 has 14 amino acids. Trimming stripped 3 bases from V and 0 bases from J, with 5 bases between. Germline CDR1 reads MGHRA; CDR2 reads YSYEKL. The CDR3 nucleotides are TGCGCCAGCAGCCAGGTGGCGAACACCGGGGAGCTGTTTTTT. Translating gives CASSQVANTGELFF.

The chain links TRBV7-9 to TRBJ2-3; weak D call: TRBD1 (6 bases). CDR3 length: 16 amino acids. The ends were cut back, 5 bases at V and 4 bases at J, with 19 bases in the middle. The germline gives CDR1 SEHNR, CDR2 FQNEAQ (reference sequence). CDR3 residues: CASSVYRDNGADTQYF. The DNA for the CDR3 is TGTGCCAGCAGCGTTTACCGGGACAACGGCGCAGATACGCAGTATTTT.

The chain has TRBV29-1 and TRBJ1-2; TRBD1 might be the D (5 bases). The V and J ends lost 6 bases and 5 bases respectively, with 25 bases between them. The V gene's germline CDR1 is SQVTM and CDR2 ANQGSEA. CDR3 length equals 16 residues. CDR3 coding DNA: TGCAGCGTGGCCAGCGGAGGGGATACCGGTCTATATGGCTACACCTTC. This sequence encodes CSVASGGDTGLYGYTF.

The V call is TRBV5-6, the J call TRBJ2-3; the D is unclear. Germline V gene lookup returns CDR1 SGHDT and CDR2 YYEEEE. This CDR3 spans 14 amino acids. Trimming cost V 0 bases and J 2 bases, with 7 bases left between them. The CDR3 is CASSLGESTDTQYF. Written as DNA, the CDR3 is TGTGCCAGCAGCTTGGGGGAATCCACAGATACGCAGTATTTT.

There are a few counts of this clone. The sample holds other DNA sequences that translate to the same CDR3. The V and J genes are TRBV7-6 and TRBJ2-7, with TRBD2 matching over 7 bases. This CDR3 spans 12 amino acids. CDR1 is SGHVS, CDR2 FNYEAQ, per germline. The J segment lost 3 bases and the V segment lost 5 bases, leaving 1 base of the junction unmatched. The CDR3 region is CASSPGGYEQYF. For the CDR3, the DNA is TGTGCCAGCAGCCCGGGGGGCTACGAGCAGTACTTC.

The chain has TRBV7-9 and TRBJ2-2; D call uncertain. V lost 4 bases to trimming and J lost 0 bases, with 12 bases between them. Per the germline V gene, CDR1 is SEHNR and CDR2 is FQNEAQ (reference sequence). This CDR3 is 16 amino acids long. CDR3 amino acids: CASSSALGSNTGELFF. In nucleotides, the CDR3 is TGTGCCAGCAGCTCCGCTTTGGGGTCGAACACCGGGGAGCTGTTTTTT.

This clone is a singleton in its sample. The CDR3 bases are TGCGCCAGCAGCCCCTTTTTTTCGGGAGTCAACGAGCAGTACTTC. This sequence encodes CASSPFFSGVNEQYF. The chain is built from TRBV4-1 and TRBJ2-7, with D tentatively TRBD2 (6 bases). Germline CDR1 MGHRA, CDR2 YSYEKL. CDR3 length: 15 residues. V lost 4 bases and J lost 5, with 18 bases in between.

This rearrangement joins TRBV9 to TRBJ2-7; D might be TRBD2 (5 bases). The CDR3 sequence is 14 residues long. Trimming stripped 3 bases from V and 3 bases from J, with 13 bases between. Germline values: CDR1 SGDLS, CDR2 YYNGEE. The DNA for the CDR3 is TGTGCCAGCAGCGCCAATCCTGGAGGCTACGAGCAGTACTTC. Translating gives CASSANPGGYEQYF.

This clone has a single count. This chain joins TRBV29-1 and TRBJ2-7, with D uncertain. Germline CDR1 reads SQVTM; CDR2 reads ANQGSEA. The CDR3 totals 15 residues. With 7 bases removed from V and 2 bases from J, the gap between germline ends came to 21 bases. This chain's CDR3 is CSAIGRDAYPYEQYF. The CDR3 bases are TGCAGCGCCATTGGTAGAGACGCTTACCCCTACGAGCAGTACTTC.

This clone was detected only once. This chain joins TRBV28 and TRBJ2-7, with 9 nucleotides matching TRBD2. Germline V gene sequence: CDR1 MDHEN, CDR2 SYDVKM. The CDR3 extends over 14 amino acids. J was trimmed by 4 bases and V by 6 bases; bases with no gene match: 7. Here the CDR3 reads CASRWAGGLYEQYF. DNA of the CDR3: TGTGCCAGCAGATGGGCGGGAGGGTTATACGAGCAGTACTTC.

The V gene is TRBV5-4, the J gene TRBJ2-1; D is possibly TRBD1 or TRBD2 (5 bases each). CDR1 and CDR2 (germline): SGHNT, YYREEE (reference sequence). V gave up 4 bases and J gave up 10 bases, with 27 bases separating them. The CDR3 is 17 amino acids. For the CDR3, the DNA is TGTGCCAGCAGCGGGATTTCAGTCGGGACGGCTCTTGGGGAGCAGTTCTTC. It is translated as CASSGISVGTALGEQFF.

The chain joins TRBV14 to TRBJ2-7; the D is unclear. There are 13 residues in the CDR3. V was shortened by 5 bases and J by 7 bases, with 15 bases between the two germline ends. The germline V gene encodes CDR1 SGHDN and CDR2 FVKESK. CDR3 in amino acids: CASSGRAALEQYF. CDR3 in DNA: TGTGCCAGCAGCGGACGGGCGGCTCTAGAGCAGTACTTC.

The chain employs TRBV27 and TRBJ2-7, with TRBD2 matching 7 bases. Germline loops: CDR1 MNHEY, CDR2 SMNVEV (reference sequence). Unmatched junction bases numbered 5, after V lost 6 bases and J lost 0 bases. This CDR3 has 14 amino acids. CDR3: CASRTGGSSYEQYF. The CDR3 DNA reads TGTGCCAGCAGAACCGGCGGGAGCTCCTACGAGCAGTACTTC.

The chain combines TRBV29-1 with TRBJ2-1; no clear D gene. This CDR3 comprises 13 residues. V was clipped by 5 bases and J by 0 bases, with 8 bases between them. The germline gives CDR1 SQVTM, CDR2 ANQGSEA. The CDR3 nucleotides read TGCAGCGTTCAGTCGTACTCCTACAATGAGCAGTTCTTC. Its translation is CSVQSYSYNEQFF.

With regard to this clone: One end of the junction is discordant with germline, which a read error may explain. The sample holds other DNA sequences that translate to the same CDR3. The CDR3 is CASSSILSNEQFF. The CDR3 DNA reads as TGCGCCAGCAGCTCCATCTTGAGCAATGAGCAGTTCTTC. This sequence joins TRBV7-7 and TRBJ2-1; D is undetermined. This CDR3 comprises 13 residues. Per germline, CDR1 SSHAT and CDR2 FNYEAQ (reference sequence).

This chain uses TRBV19 with TRBJ1-1, with 7 nucleotides matching TRBD1. CDR1 is LNHDA and CDR2 is SQIVND in the germline V gene (reference sequence). There are 15 residues in the CDR3. The junction had 8 bases not matched to a gene; V was cut back by 6 bases and J by 1 base. The DNA for the CDR3 is TGTGCCAGTAGCCCCGATAGACAGGGGAACACTGAAGCTTTCTTT. Its protein is CASSPDRQGNTEAFF.

The chain combines TRBV6-5 with TRBJ2-7, with D unresolved. V shed 5 bases and J shed 2 bases, with 7 bases lying between them. The CDR3 spans 12 residues. Looked up from germline, CDR1 is MNHEY and CDR2 is SVGAGI. The CDR3 region is CASSTPTYEQYF. CDR3 in DNA: TGTGCCAGCAGTACCCCGACCTACGAGCAGTACTTC.

The chain couples TRBV5-4 to TRBJ1-1; no clear D. This CDR3 has 12 residues. V was pared by 4 bases and J by 3 bases, with 7 bases between. Germline CDR1 and CDR2: SGHNT and YYREEE (reference sequence). The CDR3 coding sequence is TGTGCCAGCAGCCACTGGGACACTGAAGCTTTCTTT. It specifies CASSHWDTEAFF.

V is TRBV7-9 and J is TRBJ2-1; 11 positions agree with TRBD2. Trimming at V came to 5 bases and at J to 1 base, leaving 10 bases not matched to a gene. The CDR3 has 18 residues. CDR1 is SEHNR, CDR2 FQNEAQ, per germline (reference sequence). The CDR3 DNA reads TGTGCCAGCAGCCCTACCCGGCGACTAGCGGGATCCTACAATGAGCAGTTCTTC. Protein sequence: CASSPTRRLAGSYNEQFF. The full variable domain, completed using reference TRBV7-9 and TRBJ2-1, is DTGVSQNPRHKITKRGQNVTFRCDPISEHNRLYWYRQTLGQGPEFLTYFQNEAQLEKSRLLSDRFSAERPKGSFSTLEIQRTEQGDSAMYLCASSPTRRLAGSYNEQFFGPGTRLTVL.

V and J are TRBV19 and TRBJ1-5; D is unclear. V lost 5 bases and J lost 4, with 6 bases in between. The CDR3 runs 12 residues. The germline V gene encodes CDR1 LNHDA and CDR2 SQIVND (reference sequence). The CDR3 nucleotides read TGTGCCAGTAGTCCCCATAATCAGCCCCAGCATTTT. Its translation is CASSPHNQPQHF.